The 9 T cell receptor beta chains in this list originate from one sample, sequenced in a study of post-analysis software for immune sequencing data. Study conclusions and caveats: Five or six TRBV segments, TRBV5-6, TRBV5-1 and TRBV20-1 among them, were found more frequent in patients than controls.

Included in the TCR beta cDNA libraries were unique molecular identifiers. In TCRdb, the PCR reads were re-called with MiXCR into one record per CDR3 protein. The sample comprises roughly 540,000 distinct CDR3 sequences, roughly 34% of which are singletons, and less than 6% rests with the top ten. No antigens are known for them. The sample consisted of blood. Source of these receptors: a girl younger than 18 with multiple sclerosis.

The rearrangement links TRBV5-1 to TRBJ2-5; D is perhaps TRBD1 (5 bases). Trimming left V 7 bases short and J 1 base short, with 11 bases between. The germline CDR1 and CDR2 sequences are SGHRS and YFSETQ. The CDR3 runs 13 residues. CDR3 bases: TGCGCCAGCGGCGTGGACATCCAAGAGACCCAGTACTTC. Protein sequence: CASGVDIQETQYF.

This CDR3 reads CASSLGGSGTGELFF. The CDR3 DNA is TGTGCCAGCAGTTTAGGGGGGAGCGGCACCGGGGAGCTGTTTTTT. The gene calls are TRBV12-3 or TRBV12-4 and TRBJ2-2; D is possibly TRBD1 or TRBD2 (5 bases each). CDR3 length: 15 amino acids. Trimming left V 1 base short and J 4 bases short, with 10 bases between.

The chain recombines TRBV20-1 with TRBJ2-1, with 7 bases aligning to TRBD1. Losses at the gene ends were 0 bases for V and 6 bases for J; bases not matched to a gene: 11. CDR3 length equals 16 residues. Per the germline V gene, CDR1 is DFQATT and CDR2 is SNEGSKA (reference sequence). The CDR3 reads CSARDERKGAGNEQFF. Here the CDR3 DNA reads TGCAGTGCTAGAGATGAAAGGAAGGGGGCGGGCAATGAGCAGTTCTTC.

As DNA, the CDR3 is TGTGCCACCAGCGGGAGCGGTTACAATGAGCAGTTCTTC. It encodes CATSGSGYNEQFF. This chain links TRBV15 with TRBJ2-1; TRBD2 is a possible D gene (5 bases). Germline assignment: CDR1 LNHNV and CDR2 YYDKDF (reference sequence). Trimming removed 5 bases at V and 4 bases at J, with 9 bases between. The CDR3 extends over 13 amino acids.

The chain recombines TRBV11-2 with TRBJ2-5; 7 positions agree with TRBD2. Germline lookup yields CDR1 SGHAT and CDR2 FQNNGV. The junction had 11 bases not matched to a gene; V was cut back by 5 bases and J by 5 bases. The CDR3 is 15 residues long. CDR3 protein: CASSPSGKGGETQYF. CDR3 bases: TGTGCCAGCAGCCCCTCCGGGAAGGGAGGGGAGACCCAGTACTTC.

V usage is TRBV6-6 and J usage is TRBJ1-5, with D unclear. The CDR3 covers 14 residues. Germline CDR1 reads MNHNY; CDR2 reads SVGAGI (reference sequence). V lost 6 bases and J lost 4, with 13 bases in between. DNA of the CDR3: TGTGCCAGCAGCAACCTTCAGGTTAATCAGCCCCAGCATTTT. Encoded protein: CASSNLQVNQPQHF.

This clonotype was seen more than once but under ten times. This chain links TRBV7-2 with TRBJ2-1; TRBD2 aligns across 11 bases. The CDR3 is 17 amino acids. CDR1 and CDR2 from the germline V gene are SGHTA and FQGNSA. V was pared by 0 bases and J by 8 bases, with 9 bases of the junction left unmatched. The CDR3 DNA follows: TGTGCCAGCAGCTTAGCCCCTCCCCTAGCGGGGGGCTATGAGCAGTTCTTC. Its protein product is CASSLAPPLAGGYEQFF.

In its sample, this clonotype was seen a few times. The chain employs TRBV28 and TRBJ1-2; 10 positions match TRBD1. V gave up 6 bases and J gave up 5 bases; unmatched junction bases: 9. This CDR3 spans 15 amino acids. Germline CDR1 and CDR2: MDHEN and SYDVKM. Here the CDR3 reads CASSDRQGARYGYTF. The CDR3 coding sequence is TGTGCCAGCAGCGATAGACAGGGGGCCAGATATGGCTACACCTTC.

This chain joins TRBV5-1 and TRBJ2-3, with D possibly matching TRBD1 (6 bases). Trimming shortened V by 4 bases and J by 5 bases, and 11 bases separated the two germline ends. The length of the CDR3 is 13 residues. CDR1 SGHRS and CDR2 YFSETQ come from the germline V gene. CDR3 nucleotides: TGCGCCAGCAGCCCGGACAGACTAGATACGCAGTATTTT. This sequence encodes CASSPDRLDTQYF.